Listed below are T cell receptor beta chains from one sample, sequenced in a study of blood T cell repertoires in COVID-19. Profiled with immunoSEQ multiplex PCR; TCRdb holds only in-frame clones, not every one. The sample holds about 70,000 clones, more than 75% seen once. The sample taken for sequencing was peripheral blood. The receptor set was obtained from a woman aged 55-70 years with acute or convalescent COVID-19. The CDR3 runs from the conserved cysteine through the conserved F or W. The order of the fields is CDR3 length, clone size, J gene, V gene, D gene, CDR3 protein, CDR3 DNA. A D gene is named only where the DNA matches it firmly. Clone sizes are given selectively: once, few, many, or a class where the clone is expanded.

>16|NA|TRBJ1-5|TRBV27|NA
CASSLFPTAGNQPQHF
TGTGCCAGCAGTTTATTCCCCACAGCGGGCAATCAGCCCCAGCATTTT
>12|NA|TRBJ1-6|TRBV27|NA
CASSFTSEALHF
TGTGCCAGCAGTTTCACATCCGAGGCCCTCCACTTT
>17|NA|TRBJ1-3|TRBV4-2|NA
CASSQEGGVSLGNTIYF
TGTGCCAGCAGCCAAGAGGGGGGAGTAAGCCTTGGAAACACCATATATTTT
>12|once|TRBJ2-7|TRBV7-2|NA
CASSPSSYEQYF
TGTGCCAGCAGCCCGAGCTCCTACGAGCAGTACTTC
>14|NA|TRBJ2-2|TRBV28|NA
CASSPYWSSGELFF
TGTGCCAGCAGTCCTTACTGGTCAAGTGGGGAGCTGTTTTTT
>13|few|TRBJ2-7|TRBV30|TRBD2
CAWSVASGGNQYF
TGTGCCTGGAGTGTGGCTAGCGGGGGAAACCAGTACTTC
>12|once|TRBJ1-4|TRBV30|NA
CAWSGEGEKLFF
TGTGCCTGGAGTGGTGAGGGCGAAAAACTGTTTTTT
>16|NA|TRBJ2-5|TRBV4-2|NA
CASSQEMGQGLGTQYF
TGTGCCAGCAGCCAAGAAATGGGGCAGGGATTGGGGACCCAGTACTTC
>10|few|TRBJ1-2|TRBV29-1|NA
CSVFGGVYTF
TGCAGCGTCTTTGGGGGGGTCTACACCTTC
>16|NA|TRBJ1-1|TRBV5-1|TRBD1
CASRPGQDPRVTEAFF
TGCGCCAGCAGACCCGGACAGGATCCGAGAGTTACTGAAGCTTTCTTT
>13|NA|TRBJ1-2|TRBV6-1|NA
CASSEAGVYGYTF
TGTGCCAGCAGTGAAGCAGGGGTCTATGGCTACACCTTC
>15|once|TRBJ1-1|TRBV3-1/TRBV3-2|NA
CASSQFGARNTEAFF
TGTGCCAGCAGCCAATTTGGGGCCAGGAACACTGAAGCTTTCTTT
>15|NA|TRBJ2-5|TRBV6-6|TRBD2
CASSMGLAGVETQYF
TGTGCCAGCAGTATGGGACTAGCGGGGGTTGAGACCCAGTACTTC
>15|NA|TRBJ2-3|TRBV21-1|NA
CASSKGGRGEDTQYF
TGTGCCAGCAGCAAAGGTGGACGGGGGGAAGATACGCAGTATTTT
>13|NA|TRBJ1-2|TRBV5-4|NA
CASSLNRQNGYTF
TGTGCCAGCAGCTTAAATCGTCAGAATGGCTACACCTTC
>14|NA|TRBJ2-1|TRBV19|TRBD2
CASGERGLYNEQFF
TGTGCCAGTGGGGAGCGGGGGCTCTACAATGAGCAGTTCTTC
>13|NA|TRBJ1-1|TRBV29-1|NA
CSSAIGAGTEAFF
TGCAGCTCCGCGATCGGGGCGGGAACTGAAGCTTTCTTT
>14|NA|TRBJ1-1|TRBV27|NA
CASSLGPRGTEAFF
TGTGCCAGCAGTTTAGGCCCACGGGGCACTGAAGCTTTCTTT
>15|NA|TRBJ1-2|TRBV6-2/TRBV6-3|TRBD1
CASSRPPGTDYGYTF
TGTGCCAGCAGCCGGCCCCCCGGGACAGACTATGGCTACACCTTC
>16|NA|TRBJ2-3|TRBV5-4|TRBD2
CASSLVLAGATDTQYF
TGTGCCAGCAGCTTGGTACTAGCGGGGGCCACAGATACGCAGTATTTT
>17|NA|TRBJ2-4|TRBV19|NA
CASSPRTVIGAKNIQYF
TGTGCCAGTAGTCCCCGGACAGTCATCGGGGCCAAAAACATTCAGTACTTC
>15|NA|TRBJ2-4|TRBV29-1|TRBD1
CSVEDPPGQGLIQYF
TGCAGCGTTGAAGATCCCCCGGGACAGGGACTGATTCAGTACTTC
>16|many|TRBJ1-1|TRBV28|TRBD1
CASSQSQGAQNTEAFF
TGTGCCAGCAGTCAGTCACAGGGGGCTCAGAACACTGAAGCTTTCTTT
>13|many|TRBJ1-2|TRBV5-1|NA
CASSLAGVGGYTF
TGCGCCAGCAGCTTGGCCGGGGTTGGAGGCTACACCTTC
>14|NA|TRBJ2-7|TRBV12-5|TRBD1
CASGLTGVPLEQYF
TGTGCTAGTGGCCTGACAGGGGTCCCTTTAGAGCAGTACTTC
>14|few|TRBJ1-2|TRBV7-9|TRBD1
CATPRGQGKSGYTF
TGTGCCACCCCGAGAGGACAGGGGAAGAGTGGCTACACCTTC
>12|NA|TRBJ1-3|TRBV7-2|NA
CASSLQRNTIYF
TGTGCCAGCAGCTTACAGCGGAACACCATATATTTT
>16|NA|TRBJ2-3|TRBV10-2|NA
CASSSRDRGGTDTQYF
TGCGCCAGCAGTTCCCGGGACCGAGGGGGAACAGATACGCAGTATTTT
>15|NA|TRBJ1-2|TRBV6-5|NA
CASSLDSASMFGYTF
TGTGCCAGCAGTTTAGACAGTGCCTCTATGTTTGGCTACACCTTC
>15|NA|TRBJ2-1|TRBV7-2|NA
CASSQRRLSNNEQFF
TGTGCCAGCAGCCAGAGGAGACTTTCCAACAATGAGCAGTTCTTC
>14|NA|TRBJ2-7|TRBV7-2|NA
CASSLGVDNYEQYF
TGTGCCAGCAGCTTAGGAGTAGACAACTACGAGCAGTACTTC
>14|NA|TRBJ2-5|TRBV11-3|NA
CASSPPGRQETQYF
TGTGCCAGCAGCCCCCCCGGGAGACAAGAGACCCAGTACTTC
>15|NA|TRBJ1-2|TRBV4-2|TRBD1
CASSQELQGAYGYTF
TGTGCCAGCAGCCAAGAATTACAGGGGGCCTATGGCTACACCTTC
>17|NA|TRBJ2-1|TRBV5-1|TRBD2
CASSLGFGASGYNEQFF
TGCGCCAGCAGCTTGGGTTTCGGTGCTAGCGGGTACAATGAGCAGTTCTTC
>12|NA|TRBJ1-2|TRBV12-3/TRBV12-4|NA
CASSFGTGGYTF
TGTGCCAGCAGTTTTGGGACTGGAGGCTACACCTTC
>13|once|TRBJ1-3|TRBV28|NA
CASSLNWEDTIYF
TGTGCCAGCAGTTTAAACTGGGAGGACACCATATATTTT
>15|NA|TRBJ2-1|TRBV20-1|TRBD2
CSASTLAGDYNEQFF
TGCAGTGCTAGTACGCTAGCGGGGGACTACAATGAGCAGTTCTTC
>15|NA|TRBJ2-7|TRBV5-5|TRBD1
CASSLVGQGTSEQYF
TGTGCCAGCAGCTTGGTGGGACAGGGGACATCAGAGCAGTACTTC
>13|NA|TRBJ1-6|TRBV4-1|NA
CASSQAVPPPLHF
TGCGCCAGCAGCCAAGCTGTTCCCCCACCCCTCCACTTT
>12|once|TRBJ1-4|TRBV5-1|NA
CASRGSNEKLFF
TGCGCCAGCAGGGGCAGTAATGAAAAACTGTTTTTT
>18|NA|TRBJ1-5|TRBV2|NA
CASSEAWQGLYSNQPQHF
TGTGCCAGCAGTGAAGCGTGGCAGGGGTTGTATAGCAATCAGCCCCAGCATTTT
>15|NA|TRBJ1-2|TRBV9|TRBD1
CASSVGGQANYGYTF
TGTGCCAGCAGCGTAGGGGGACAGGCTAACTATGGCTACACCTTC
>19|NA|TRBJ2-5|TRBV7-8|TRBD2
CASSSPGLAGGPSRETQYF
TGTGCCAGCAGTTCCCCGGGACTAGCGGGGGGGCCCTCCAGGGAGACCCAGTACTTC
>17|few|TRBJ2-3|TRBV30|TRBD2
CAWSVLLGSGGTDTQYF
TGTGCCTGGAGTGTACTTCTTGGGAGCGGGGGCACAGATACGCAGTATTTT
>18|NA|TRBJ2-3|TRBV3-1/TRBV3-2|NA
CASSQGPSGGVWADTQYF
TGTGCCAGCAGCCAAGGACCATCGGGGGGCGTCTGGGCAGATACGCAGTATTTT
>14|once|TRBJ2-7|TRBV11-2|NA
CASSSYRDPYEQYF
TGTGCCAGCAGCTCTTACAGGGATCCCTACGAGCAGTACTTC